These 21 T cell receptor beta chains came from one sample sequenced in a study of T cell responses to AZD1222 COVID-19 vaccine. Assay used: immunoSEQ multiplex PCR; TCRdb lists only in-frame clones, some missing. The sample shows 150,000 to 200,000 clones, 85% to 95% of them seen only once. Sequences were derived from peripheral blood, sampled on day 0 of AZD1222 vaccination. The receptors come from an adult in good health.

The V gene is TRBV7-9, the J gene TRBJ1-2, with TRBD1 identical over 9 bases. The J segment lost 6 bases and the V segment lost 5 bases, leaving 4 bases of the junction unmatched. Germline V gene data show CDR1 as SEHNR and CDR2 as FQNEAQ (reference sequence). The CDR3 loop spans 13 amino acids. In nucleotides, the CDR3 is TGTGCCAGCAGCATCCGGGACAGGGATGGCTACACCTTC. Protein sequence: CASSIRDRDGYTF.

The gene calls are TRBV9 and TRBJ1-1; D uncertain. There are 14 residues in the CDR3. Germline CDR1 is SGDLS and CDR2 is YYNGEE. Between the trimmed V and J ends, which lost 0 bases and 0 bases, there was a span of 6 bases. Here the CDR3 reads CASSVDHMNTEAFF. The CDR3 region has the DNA TGTGCCAGCAGCGTAGACCACATGAACACTGAAGCTTTCTTT.

The V call is TRBV28, the J call TRBJ2-2; D not certain. V gave up 3 bases and J gave up 3 bases, with 2 bases separating them. The CDR3 totals 12 residues. Germline CDR1 reads MDHEN; CDR2 reads SYDVKM. CDR3 loop: CASSLDTGELFF. In DNA form, the CDR3 reads TGTGCCAGCAGTTTGGACACCGGGGAGCTGTTTTTT.

This rearrangement joins TRBV5-4 to TRBJ2-5, with TRBD2 matching 15 bases. The V segment lost 4 bases and the J segment 7 bases; nucleotides outside the gene matches: 14. The CDR3 totals 18 residues. Per germline, CDR1 SGHNT and CDR2 YYREEE (reference sequence). CDR3 DNA: TGTGCCAGCAGCCTAGCACCGGGACTAGCGGGAGGTGATGGGACCCAGTACTTC. Translation: CASSLAPGLAGGDGTQYF.

The genes are TRBV28 and TRBJ1-5, with D possibly TRBD1 on 5 matching bases. The ends were cut back, 2 bases at V and 3 bases at J, with 20 bases in the middle. In germline, CDR1 is MDHEN, CDR2 SYDVKM. This CDR3 comprises 18 residues. CDR3 in DNA: TGTGCCAGCAGTTTACCCCGGGGGGTAAGGTCAGCCAATCAGCCCCAGCATTTT. Protein: CASSLPRGVRSANQPQHF.

The V gene is TRBV3-1 (or the pseudogene TRBV3-2), the J gene TRBJ1-2; maybe TRBD1 (5 bases). This CDR3 region has 15 residues. Deletions cut 1 base from V and 0 bases from J, with 9 bases between. Germline CDR1 reads LGHDT; CDR2 reads YNNKEL (reference sequence). CDR3 sequence reads: CASSQAPGSNYGYTF. CDR3 DNA sequence: TGTGCCAGCAGCCAAGCCCCAGGGTCTAACTATGGCTACACCTTC.

In DNA, the CDR3 is TGTGCCAGCAGCGCTAGCGGGAGTTACAATGAGCAGTTCTTC. Its protein is CASSASGSYNEQFF. The chain has TRBV7-2 and TRBJ2-1; 10 bases agree with TRBD2. There are 14 residues in the CDR3. J was trimmed by 4 bases and V by 5 bases; bases with no gene match: 2. CDR1 SGHTA and CDR2 FQGNSA come from the germline V gene.

V and J are TRBV2 and TRBJ1-4; D remains unclear. Germline V gives CDR1 SNHLY, CDR2 FYNNEI. Trimming cost V 8 bases and J 4 bases, with 11 bases left between them. This CDR3 has 13 amino acids. The CDR3 loop is CASQGRINEKLFF. CDR3 bases: TGTGCCAGCCAAGGACGGATTAATGAAAAACTGTTTTTT.

V gene TRBV3-1 (or the pseudogene TRBV3-2) combines with J gene TRBJ2-7, with 9 bases identical to TRBD2. Trimming at V came to 3 bases and at J to 0 bases, leaving 6 bases not matched to a gene. The V gene's germline CDR1 is LGHDT and CDR2 YNNKEL (reference sequence). This CDR3 contains 16 residues. The CDR3 loop reads CASSHRSGGPSYEQYF. The CDR3, as DNA: TGTGCCAGCAGCCACCGAAGCGGGGGGCCCTCCTACGAGCAGTACTTC.

The chain is built from TRBV24-1 and TRBJ1-6; D is unclear. Trimming pared 1 base from V and 10 bases from J, leaving 13 bases between. Germline V gene sequence: CDR1 KGHDR, CDR2 SFDVKD. CDR3 length: 15 amino acids. CDR3 DNA sequence: TGTGCCACCAGTGATTTCCCTCCCCGTGGGTCACCCCTCCACTTT. Protein: CATSDFPPRGSPLHF.

The rearrangement joins TRBV29-1 to TRBJ1-3; 7 nucleotides line up with TRBD1. Trimming took 5 bases from V and 4 from J; bases not matched to a gene: 8. The CDR3 runs to 14 residues. Germline loops: CDR1 SQVTM, CDR2 ANQGSEA. CDR3 sequence (DNA): TGCAGCGTTCGAAACAGGGGCTTCGGAAACACCATATATTTT. Translation: CSVRNRGFGNTIYF.

V gene TRBV28 combines with J gene TRBJ2-2, with 12 positions matching TRBD2. The CDR3 contains 17 residues. Trimming removed 4 bases from V and 4 bases from J; junction bases left unmatched: 7. Germline V gene sequence: CDR1 MDHEN, CDR2 SYDVKM. CDR3 DNA sequence: TGTGCCAGCAGTTCCCCCCGACTAGCGGGAGTCACCGGGGAGCTGTTTTTT. As protein: CASSSPRLAGVTGELFF.

This clone appeared once. The CDR3 DNA reads as TGTGCCAGCAGCGAACATACAGAGTCCTACGAGCAGTACTTC. As protein: CASSEHTESYEQYF. This chain joins TRBV28 and TRBJ2-7; D is ambiguous. V dropped 6 bases and J dropped 1 base, with 13 bases sitting between them. This CDR3 region has 14 residues. The germline V gene encodes CDR1 MDHEN and CDR2 SYDVKM.

The chain carries TRBV7-8 and TRBJ2-1; 8 bases agree with TRBD1. Trimming at V came to 5 bases and at J to 9 bases, leaving 9 bases not matched to a gene. Germline V gives CDR1 SGHVS, CDR2 FQNEAQ. This CDR3 region has 14 residues. The chain's CDR3 is CASSQDRADGEQFF. The CDR3 nucleotides are TGTGCCAGCAGCCAGGACAGGGCTGACGGTGAGCAGTTCTTC.

The chain is built from TRBV5-8 and TRBJ2-3, with 7 bases matching TRBD1. The V and J ends lost 0 bases and 0 bases, in that order; junction bases with no gene match: 4. The germline V gene has CDR1 SGHTS and CDR2 YDEGEE. The CDR3 totals 16 residues. This chain's CDR3 is CASSLGTGTSTDTQYF. CDR3 DNA sequence: TGTGCCAGCAGCTTGGGGACAGGCACTAGCACAGATACGCAGTATTTT.

J is TRBJ2-7 and V is TRBV27; 7 nucleotides align to TRBD2. With V trimmed by 3 bases and J by 4 bases, 6 bases remained unmatched. This CDR3 is built from 14 residues. CDR1 MNHEY and CDR2 SMNVEV come from the germline V gene (reference sequence). The CDR3 bases are TGTGCCAGCAGTTTTCTGTCTAGCGGATACGAGCAGTACTTC. Protein product: CASSFLSSGYEQYF.

This clone showed up just once. V and J are TRBV24-1 and TRBJ1-2; no reliable D call. Germline V gives CDR1 KGHDR, CDR2 SFDVKD. Trimming took 3 bases from V and 8 from J, leaving 9 bases between them. The length of the CDR3 is 12 residues. The CDR3 sequence is CATSDLYGGYTF. In nucleotides, the CDR3 is TGTGCCACCAGTGATCTTTATGGCGGCTACACCTTC.

The V and J genes are TRBV5-6 and TRBJ1-5, with unresolved D. Deletions cut 0 bases from V and 0 bases from J, with 7 bases between. The CDR3 totals 15 residues. The V gene's germline CDR1 is SGHDT and CDR2 YYEEEE. CDR3 loop: CASSLGPYSNQPQHF. CDR3 nucleotide sequence: TGTGCCAGCAGCTTGGGCCCTTATAGCAATCAGCCCCAGCATTTT.

The V gene is TRBV27, the J gene TRBJ2-3, with D possibly matching TRBD2 (5 bases). The CDR3 length is 16 residues. In germline, CDR1 is MNHEY, CDR2 SMNVEV (reference sequence). Trimming pared 7 bases from V and 0 bases from J, leaving 17 bases between. CDR3 nucleotide sequence: TGTGCCAGCAACCCATCCAGCGGAGCTAGCACAGATACGCAGTATTTT. Protein product: CASNPSSGASTDTQYF.

The V gene is TRBV7-8, the J gene TRBJ1-1; the match to TRBD1 covers 7 bases. The CDR3 is 14 amino acids. The trim removed 1 base at V and 4 bases at J, leaving 3 bases unmatched. The germline V gene encodes CDR1 SGHVS and CDR2 FQNEAQ. CDR3 sequence reads: CASSLVQGGTEAFF. CDR3 DNA: TGTGCCAGCAGCTTAGTTCAGGGGGGCACTGAAGCTTTCTTT. The variable domain in full, completed from reference TRBV7-8 and TRBJ1-1, reads GAGVSQSPRYKVAKRGQDVALRCDPISGHVSLFWYQQALGQGPEFLTYFQNEAQLDKSGLPSDRFFAERPEGSVSTLKIQRTQQEDSAVYLCASSLVQGGTEAFFGQGTRLTVV.

This clone was detected only once. Other nucleotide sequences from this sample produce the same CDR3. The chain has TRBV28 and TRBJ1-5, with D possibly being TRBD1 (5 bases). The V and J ends lost 3 bases and 6 bases respectively, with 12 bases between them. The CDR3 spans 14 residues. CDR1 is MDHEN and CDR2 is SYDVKM in the germline V gene. CDR3 residues: CASSLRQGGQPQHF. As DNA, the CDR3 is TGTGCCAGCAGTTTGAGGCAGGGAGGTCAGCCCCAGCATTTT.